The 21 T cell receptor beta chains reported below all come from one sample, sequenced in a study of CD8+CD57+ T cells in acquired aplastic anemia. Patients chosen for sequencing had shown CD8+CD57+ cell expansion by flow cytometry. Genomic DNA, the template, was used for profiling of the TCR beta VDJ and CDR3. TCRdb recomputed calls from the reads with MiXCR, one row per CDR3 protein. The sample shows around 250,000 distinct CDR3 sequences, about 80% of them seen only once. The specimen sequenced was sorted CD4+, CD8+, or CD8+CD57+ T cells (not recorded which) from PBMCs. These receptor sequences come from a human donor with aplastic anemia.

DNA for the CDR3: TGTGCCAGCAGCTTAGGGTTGGAAGCGCAGTATTTT. Translated: CASSLGLEAQYF. The chain is built from TRBV11-3 and TRBJ2-3; D unresolved. In germline, CDR1 is SGHNT, CDR2 YENEEA. V was trimmed by 1 base and J by 10 bases, leaving 9 bases between them. This CDR3 is built from 12 residues.

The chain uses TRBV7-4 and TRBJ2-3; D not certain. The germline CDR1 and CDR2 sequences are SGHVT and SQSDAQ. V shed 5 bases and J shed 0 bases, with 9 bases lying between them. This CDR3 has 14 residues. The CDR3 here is CASSARTSTDTQYF. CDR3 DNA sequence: TGTGCCAGCAGCGCCCGGACCAGCACAGATACGCAGTATTTT. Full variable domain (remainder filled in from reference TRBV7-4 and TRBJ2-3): GAGVSQSPRYKVAKRGRDVALRCDSISGHVTLYWYRQTLGQGSEVLTYSQSDAQRDKSGRPSGRFSAERPERSVSTLKIQRTEQGDSAVYLCASSARTSTDTQYFGPGTRLTVL.

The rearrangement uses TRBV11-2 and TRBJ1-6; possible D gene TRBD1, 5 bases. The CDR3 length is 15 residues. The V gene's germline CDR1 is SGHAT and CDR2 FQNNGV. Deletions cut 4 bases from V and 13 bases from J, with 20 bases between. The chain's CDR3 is CASSSGGGERSPLHF. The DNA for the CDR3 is TGTGCCAGCAGCTCTGGGGGGGGGGAGCGATCCCCCCTCCACTTT.

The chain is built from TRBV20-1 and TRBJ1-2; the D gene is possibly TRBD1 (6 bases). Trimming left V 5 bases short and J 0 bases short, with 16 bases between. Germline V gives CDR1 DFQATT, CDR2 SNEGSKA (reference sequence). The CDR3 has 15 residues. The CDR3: CSAPKQGSANYGYTF. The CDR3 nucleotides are TGCAGTGCTCCTAAGCAGGGGAGCGCTAACTATGGCTACACCTTC.

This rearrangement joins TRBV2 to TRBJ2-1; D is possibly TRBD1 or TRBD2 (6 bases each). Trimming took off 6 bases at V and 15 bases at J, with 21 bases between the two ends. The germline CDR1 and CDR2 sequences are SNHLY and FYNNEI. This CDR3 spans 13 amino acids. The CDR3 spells CASRQGRAGRLFF. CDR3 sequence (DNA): TGTGCCAGCAGACAGGGACGGGCGGGAAGGCTGTTCTTC.

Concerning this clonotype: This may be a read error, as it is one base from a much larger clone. The CDR3 here is CASSLYLTGYNEQFF. The CDR3 DNA is TGTGCCAGCAGCTTATATCTGACAGGCTACAATGAGCAGTTCTTC. This rearrangement joins TRBV11-3 to TRBJ2-1, with D possibly matching TRBD1 (6 bases). CDR1 SGHNT and CDR2 YENEEA come from the germline V gene. V dropped 2 bases and J dropped 3 bases, with 11 bases sitting between them. The CDR3 consists of 15 residues.

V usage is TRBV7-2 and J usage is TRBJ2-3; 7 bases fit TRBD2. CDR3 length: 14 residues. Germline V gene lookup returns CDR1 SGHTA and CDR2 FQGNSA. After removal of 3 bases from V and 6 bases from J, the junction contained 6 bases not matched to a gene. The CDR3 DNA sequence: TGTACCAGCAGCTTGACGGGAGGCCCCGATACGCAGTATTTT. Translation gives CTSSLTGGPDTQYF.

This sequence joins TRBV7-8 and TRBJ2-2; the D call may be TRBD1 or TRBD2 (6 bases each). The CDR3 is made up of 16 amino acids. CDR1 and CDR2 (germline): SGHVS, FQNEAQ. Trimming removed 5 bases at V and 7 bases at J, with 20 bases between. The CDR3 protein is CASSEWTTGRIGELFF. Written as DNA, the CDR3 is TGTGCCAGCAGCGAATGGACTACAGGGAGGATCGGGGAGCTGTTTTTT.

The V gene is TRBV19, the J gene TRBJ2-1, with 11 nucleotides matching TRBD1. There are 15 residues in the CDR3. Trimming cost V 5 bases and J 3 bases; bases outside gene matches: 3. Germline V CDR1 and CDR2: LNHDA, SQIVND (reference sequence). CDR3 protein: CASSPGQGGYNEQFF. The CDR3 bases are TGTGCCAGTAGTCCGGGACAGGGGGGCTACAATGAGCAGTTCTTC.

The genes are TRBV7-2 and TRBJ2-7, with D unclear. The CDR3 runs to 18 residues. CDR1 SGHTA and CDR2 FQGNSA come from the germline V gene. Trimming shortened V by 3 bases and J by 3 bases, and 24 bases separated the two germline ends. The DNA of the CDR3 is TGTGCCAGCAGCTTTCCTGACTTCTACGAACAGTACGTCTACGAGCAGTACGTC. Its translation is CASSFPDFYEQYVYEQYV.

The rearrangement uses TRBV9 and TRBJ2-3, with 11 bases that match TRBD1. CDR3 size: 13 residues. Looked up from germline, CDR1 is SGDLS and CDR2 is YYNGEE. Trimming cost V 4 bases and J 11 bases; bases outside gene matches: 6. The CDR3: CASSHKDRGLQYF. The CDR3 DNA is TGTGCCAGCAGCCACAAGGACAGGGGGCTGCAGTATTTT.

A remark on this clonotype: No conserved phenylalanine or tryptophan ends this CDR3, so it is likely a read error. The CDR3 bases are TGTGCCAGCAGCTCCTCAAATACCCAGTATTCT. This codes for CASSSSNTQYS. The V call is TRBV7-3, the J call TRBJ2-3; D not resolved. CDR1 is SGHTA and CDR2 is FQGTGA in the germline V gene. The CDR3 loop spans 11 amino acids.

This CDR3 reads CASSLAGGPDHQQFF. CDR3 sequence (DNA): TGTGCCAGCAGCTTAGCGGGCGGTCCCGACCATCAGCAGTTCTTC. The rearrangement links TRBV7-8 to TRBJ2-1; the D is unclear. Per the germline V gene, CDR1 is SGHVS and CDR2 is FQNEAQ. The CDR3 sequence is 15 residues long. V was shortened by 0 bases and J by 11 bases, with 17 bases between the two germline ends. Full variable domain (missing parts from reference TRBV7-8 and TRBJ2-1): GAGVSQSPRYKVAKRGQDVALRCDPISGHVSLFWYQQALGQGPEFLTYFQNEAQLDKSGLPSDRFFAERPEGSVSTLKIQRTQQEDSAVYLCASSLAGGPDHQQFFGPGTRLTVL.

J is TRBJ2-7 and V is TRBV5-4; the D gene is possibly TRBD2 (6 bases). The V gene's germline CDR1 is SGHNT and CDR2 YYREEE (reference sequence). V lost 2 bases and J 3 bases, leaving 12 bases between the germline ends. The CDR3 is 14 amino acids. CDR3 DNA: TGTGCCAGCAGCTTTGCTAGCGTAGGCTACGAGCAGTACTTC. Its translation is CASSFASVGYEQYF.

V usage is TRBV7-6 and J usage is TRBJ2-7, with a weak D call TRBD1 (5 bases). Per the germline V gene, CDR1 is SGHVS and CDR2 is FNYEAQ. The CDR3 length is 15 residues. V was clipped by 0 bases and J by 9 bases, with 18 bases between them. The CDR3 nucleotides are TGTGCCAGCAGCTTAGCACAGGAGTCATCCTACACGCAGTACTTC. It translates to CASSLAQESSYTQYF.

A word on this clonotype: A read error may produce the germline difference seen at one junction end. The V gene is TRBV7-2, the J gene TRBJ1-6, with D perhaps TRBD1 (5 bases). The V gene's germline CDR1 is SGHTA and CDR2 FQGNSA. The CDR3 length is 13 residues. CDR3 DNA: TGTGCCAGCAGCAAAGGTACAGGCCCCCCCCTTCACTTT. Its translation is CASSKGTGPPLHF.

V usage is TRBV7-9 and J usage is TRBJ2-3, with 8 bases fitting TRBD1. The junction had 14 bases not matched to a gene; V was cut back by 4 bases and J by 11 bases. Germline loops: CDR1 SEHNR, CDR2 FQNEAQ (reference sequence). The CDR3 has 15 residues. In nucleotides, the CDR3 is TGTGCCAGCAGCTCGACAGGGGATTTCCACAATGAGCAGTATTTT. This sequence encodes CASSSTGDFHNEQYF.

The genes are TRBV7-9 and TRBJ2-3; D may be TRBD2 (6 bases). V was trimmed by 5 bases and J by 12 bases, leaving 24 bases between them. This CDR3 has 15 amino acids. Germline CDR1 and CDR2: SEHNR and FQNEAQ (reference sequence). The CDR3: CASSPAGSYGATQYF. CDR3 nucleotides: TGTGCCAGCAGCCCAGCGGGTAGCTACGGGGCTACCCAGTATTTT.

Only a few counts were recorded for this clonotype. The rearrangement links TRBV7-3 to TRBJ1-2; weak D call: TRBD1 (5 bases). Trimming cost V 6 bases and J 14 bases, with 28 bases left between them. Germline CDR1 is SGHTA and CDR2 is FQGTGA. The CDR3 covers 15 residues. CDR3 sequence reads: CASSSTGTWGETQTF. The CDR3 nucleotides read TGTGCCAGCAGTTCTACCGGGACTTGGGGAGAGACCCAGACCTTC.

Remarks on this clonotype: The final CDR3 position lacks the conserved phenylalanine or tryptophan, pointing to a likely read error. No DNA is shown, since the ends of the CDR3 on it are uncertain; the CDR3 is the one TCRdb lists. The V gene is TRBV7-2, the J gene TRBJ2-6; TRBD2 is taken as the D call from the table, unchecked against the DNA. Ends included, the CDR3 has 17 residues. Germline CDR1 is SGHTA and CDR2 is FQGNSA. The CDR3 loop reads CASSLAGGPATQYFRPG.

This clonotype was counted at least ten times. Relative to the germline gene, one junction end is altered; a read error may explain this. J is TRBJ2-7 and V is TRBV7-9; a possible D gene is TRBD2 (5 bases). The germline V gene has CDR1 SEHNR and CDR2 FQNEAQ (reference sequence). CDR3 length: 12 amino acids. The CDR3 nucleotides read TGTGCCAGCAGCTTAGTACCCGGGGAGCTGTACTTC. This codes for CASSLVPGELYF.